The rows below give T cell receptor beta chains drawn from one sample of a study of T cell responses to AZD1222 COVID-19 vaccine. TCRdb's copy holds only in-frame clones and misses some; the assay was immunoSEQ multiplex PCR. The data show about 130,000 clones, over 85% seen once. The sample consisted of peripheral blood, taken on day 0 of AZD1222 vaccination. These receptors were taken from an adult in good health. CDR3s leave out the opening cysteine and the closing phenylalanine or tryptophan.

j_gene: TRBJ2-3
v_gene: TRBV2
CDR3aa: ASTAGGDLGTDTQY

j_gene: TRBJ2-7
v_gene: TRBV28
CDR3aa: ASPPGLAGVSHEQY

j_gene: TRBJ1-1
v_gene: TRBV29-1
CDR3aa: SVVRGDRLNTEAF

j_gene: TRBJ2-2
v_gene: TRBV10-3
CDR3aa: AISDGVAVNTGELF

j_gene: TRBJ1-5
v_gene: TRBV11-1
CDR3aa: ASSLGGSQPQH

j_gene: TRBJ2-5
v_gene: TRBV5-5
CDR3aa: ASSPGQSWRETQY

j_gene: TRBJ1-5
v_gene: TRBV4-3
CDR3aa: ASSQNLAGEGQPQH

j_gene: TRBJ2-5
v_gene: TRBV9
CDR3aa: ASSVDSLKGETQY

j_gene: TRBJ1-5
v_gene: TRBV4-3
CDR3aa: ASSQERESNQPQH

j_gene: TRBJ2-1
v_gene: TRBV19
CDR3aa: ASSISRTSVNEQF

j_gene: TRBJ2-5
v_gene: TRBV29-1
CDR3aa: SVHTGGETQY

j_gene: TRBJ2-2
v_gene: TRBV9
CDR3aa: ASTVRRTGELF

j_gene: TRBJ1-4
v_gene: TRBV28
CDR3aa: ASSLWSGITNEKLF

j_gene: TRBJ1-1
v_gene: TRBV19
CDR3aa: ASSLKMDTEAF

j_gene: TRBJ2-7
v_gene: TRBV12-3/TRBV12-4
CDR3aa: ASRYRTGGEQY

j_gene: TRBJ2-5
v_gene: TRBV29-1
CDR3aa: SVQLNREETQY

j_gene: TRBJ2-2
v_gene: TRBV19
CDR3aa: ASSIGPRVTGELF

j_gene: TRBJ2-7
v_gene: TRBV6-2/TRBV6-3
CDR3aa: ASSSTSGTYEQY

j_gene: TRBJ2-7
v_gene: TRBV28
CDR3aa: ASSSGLAGSNEQY

j_gene: TRBJ1-2
v_gene: TRBV7-9
CDR3aa: ASSRTGGDGYT

j_gene: TRBJ1-4
v_gene: TRBV6-5
CDR3aa: ASSPLVSTNEKLF

j_gene: TRBJ2-3
v_gene: TRBV2
CDR3aa: ASTDKVTDTQY

j_gene: TRBJ1-1
v_gene: TRBV3-1/TRBV3-2
CDR3aa: ASSQDGDTRL

j_gene: TRBJ1-2
v_gene: TRBV29-1
CDR3aa: SVESRVQFGYGYT

j_gene: TRBJ2-7
v_gene: TRBV2
CDR3aa: ASRAEITGAHEQY

j_gene: TRBJ1-2
v_gene: TRBV21-1
CDR3aa: ASSTRGTGGNWSNGYT

j_gene: TRBJ1-6
v_gene: TRBV28
CDR3aa: ASSLDRGYLLLNSPLH

j_gene: TRBJ2-6
v_gene: TRBV5-1
CDR3aa: ASCSGGSGANVLT

j_gene: TRBJ2-7
v_gene: TRBV7-8
CDR3aa: ASSLGLAVTYEQY

j_gene: TRBJ2-2
v_gene: TRBV28
CDR3aa: ASTSGPTGELF

j_gene: TRBJ1-2
v_gene: TRBV6-5
CDR3aa: ASSITGGNYGYT

j_gene: TRBJ2-3
v_gene: TRBV6-1
CDR3aa: ASSESPGQGADTQY

j_gene: TRBJ2-6
v_gene: TRBV7-9
CDR3aa: ASSLPATGGSGANVLT

j_gene: TRBJ2-7
v_gene: TRBV5-1
CDR3aa: ASSGTFSGSWSEQY

j_gene: TRBJ1-1
v_gene: TRBV29-1
CDR3aa: SVATATSEAF

j_gene: TRBJ1-1
v_gene: TRBV4-3
CDR3aa: ASSPQTGAETEAF

j_gene: TRBJ2-6
v_gene: TRBV25-1
CDR3aa: ASSKTGSGANVLT

j_gene: TRBJ1-6
v_gene: TRBV19
CDR3aa: ASSIPGVSPLH

j_gene: TRBJ1-2
v_gene: TRBV7-2
CDR3aa: ASSLASDAYGYT

j_gene: TRBJ2-2
v_gene: TRBV4-1
CDR3aa: ASSTQGELF

j_gene: TRBJ1-2
v_gene: TRBV2
CDR3aa: ASRGDSYGYT

j_gene: TRBJ2-1
v_gene: TRBV7-3
CDR3aa: ASSLKIGRASHEQF

j_gene: TRBJ2-2
v_gene: TRBV7-2
CDR3aa: ASSPVGGRGELF

j_gene: TRBJ1-1
v_gene: TRBV27
CDR3aa: ASRRFRDTEAF

j_gene: TRBJ2-7
v_gene: TRBV9
CDR3aa: ASSVGRGGHYEQY

j_gene: TRBJ2-1
v_gene: TRBV27
CDR3aa: ASSGIKGLSYNEQF